The 17 T cell receptor beta chains reported below all come from one sample, sequenced in a study of blood T cell repertoires in COVID-19. Produced via immunoSEQ multiplex PCR; TCRdb's table is partial and in-frame only. The table has 240,000 or so clones, approximately 80% seen once. Sequences were obtained from peripheral blood. Source of these receptors: a man aged 25 to 40 who had recovered from COVID-19.

CDR3 in amino acids: CASSFGGFGIEQFF. The CDR3 DNA reads as TGTGCCAGCAGCTTTGGAGGGTTCGGAATTGAGCAGTTCTTC. V gene TRBV7-2 combines with J gene TRBJ2-1; perhaps TRBD2 as D (6 bases). V lost 3 bases and J lost 9, with 15 bases in between. The CDR3 consists of 14 residues. The germline V gene has CDR1 SGHTA and CDR2 FQGNSA.

The chain combines TRBV2 with TRBJ1-1; 7 nucleotides line up with TRBD1. Unmatched junction bases numbered 3, after V lost 7 bases and J lost 1 base. CDR1 SNHLY and CDR2 FYNNEI come from the germline V gene. The CDR3 runs to 13 residues. CDR3 DNA: TGTGCCAGCACCGGGACAGCGAACACTGAAGCTTTCTTT. Translating it yields CASTGTANTEAFF.

The V call is TRBV5-4, the J call TRBJ1-3; 8 nucleotides align to TRBD1. The trim removed 3 bases at V and 5 bases at J, leaving 4 bases unmatched. The CDR3 covers 14 residues. CDR1 is SGHNT and CDR2 is YYREEE in the germline V gene (reference sequence). CDR3 loop: CASSSDRARNTIYF. DNA of the CDR3: TGTGCCAGCAGCTCGGACAGGGCTAGAAACACCATATATTTT.

In this sample, this clone turned up once. The chain combines TRBV11-2 with TRBJ1-5; D is possibly TRBD1 (5 bases). V lost 0 bases and J lost 4, with 7 bases in between. The CDR3 extends over 14 amino acids. Germline CDR1 reads SGHAT; CDR2 reads FQNNGV. The CDR3 loop is CASSLDRGNQPQHF. The CDR3 DNA is TGTGCCAGCAGCTTAGATAGGGGAAATCAGCCCCAGCATTTT.

This clone was seen just once. V and J are TRBV3-1 (or the pseudogene TRBV3-2) and TRBJ2-3; D is ambiguous. The germline CDR1 and CDR2 sequences are LGHDT and YNNKEL (reference sequence). The CDR3 is 13 amino acids. Trimming removed 3 bases at V and 1 base at J, with 5 bases between. CDR3 sequence (DNA): TGTGCCAGCAGCCAGGCCCGCACAGATACGCAGTATTTT. This gives the protein CASSQARTDTQYF.

This sequence joins TRBV18 and TRBJ1-5; possible D gene TRBD1, 5 bases. Germline CDR1 reads KGHSH; CDR2 reads LQKENI. The V gene lost 5 bases and the J gene lost 5 bases, with 13 bases spanning the gap. The CDR3 consists of 14 residues. CDR3 residues: CASSYSGRDQPQHF. The CDR3 coding sequence is TGTGCCAGCTCATATTCCGGCAGGGATCAGCCCCAGCATTTT.

This chain joins TRBV4-1 and TRBJ1-3; no clear D. V was shortened by 6 bases and J by 2 bases, with 5 bases between the two germline ends. Germline CDR1 MGHRA, CDR2 YSYEKL. The CDR3 totals 12 residues. The CDR3 protein is CASRGAGNTIYF. The CDR3 bases are TGCGCCAGCAGAGGAGCTGGAAACACCATATATTTT.

The chain joins TRBV2 to TRBJ2-7, with 7 nucleotides matching TRBD1. From germline, CDR1 is SNHLY and CDR2 FYNNEI. CDR3 length: 13 residues. Trimming cost V 8 bases and J 3 bases; bases outside gene matches: 7. CDR3 loop: CASEPGQSYEQYV. Here the CDR3 DNA reads TGTGCCAGCGAACCGGGACAGAGCTACGAGCAGTACGTC.

V gene TRBV6-5 combines with J gene TRBJ2-2, with D possibly being TRBD1 (6 bases). Per the germline V gene, CDR1 is MNHEY and CDR2 is SVGAGI. Trimming removed 2 bases from V and 2 bases from J, with 9 bases in between. The CDR3 contains 15 residues. The CDR3 bases are TGTGCCAGCAGTTACGGGACACTCAACACCGGGGAGCTGTTTTTT. Its translation: CASSYGTLNTGELFF.

This clone came up once. The rearrangement joins TRBV7-3 to TRBJ2-2; D not certain. Trimming cost V 5 bases and J 2 bases, with 12 bases left between them. Germline V gene sequence: CDR1 SGHTA, CDR2 FQGTGA. The CDR3 is 15 residues long. Here the CDR3 reads CASSQQTRNTGELFF. CDR3 nucleotides: TGTGCCAGCAGCCAGCAGACAAGAAACACCGGGGAGCTGTTTTTT.

The rearrangement joins TRBV2 to TRBJ2-2, with 8 positions matching TRBD1. CDR3 size: 14 residues. Germline trimming cut 6 bases from V and 4 bases from J; bases unmatched to any gene: 4. Germline V gene data show CDR1 as SNHLY and CDR2 as FYNNEI. The DNA for the CDR3 is TGTGCCAGCAGCGCGGGACAGGCCACCGGGGAGCTGTTTTTT. The encoded protein is CASSAGQATGELFF.

The gene calls are TRBV12-5 and TRBJ2-3; unclear D gene. The germline CDR1 and CDR2 sequences are LGHNT and FRNRAP. V lost 4 bases to trimming and J lost 2 bases, with 4 bases between them. The length of the CDR3 is 12 residues. CDR3 sequence (DNA): TGTGCTAGTGGTTCAATCACAGATACGCAGTATTTT. Residues: CASGSITDTQYF.

The V call is TRBV5-5, the J call TRBJ2-3; D ambiguous. The V and J ends lost 1 base and 0 bases respectively, with 3 bases between them. The length of the CDR3 is 13 residues. Germline values: CDR1 SGHKS, CDR2 YYEKEE (reference sequence). This CDR3 is CASSLQSTDTQYF. CDR3 in DNA: TGTGCCAGCAGCTTGCAGAGCACAGATACGCAGTATTTT.

This clone was found many times. This chain joins TRBV25-1 and TRBJ1-1, with TRBD1 matching 7 bases. Trimming cost V 4 bases and J 14 bases; bases outside gene matches: 7. Germline CDR1 and CDR2: MGHDK and SYGVNS. The CDR3 totals 11 residues. CDR3 region: CASSATGRRFF. Here the CDR3 DNA reads TGTGCCAGCAGTGCGACAGGGCGTCGGTTCTTT.

This clone appeared a single time. The chain uses TRBV7-3 and TRBJ2-5; 9 bases align to TRBD1. Germline V gene data show CDR1 as SGHTA and CDR2 as FQGTGA. With 5 bases clipped from V and 3 bases from J, the junction kept 4 bases outside the gene matches. This CDR3 is built from 14 residues. This chain's CDR3 is CASSKQGAEETQYF. In DNA, the CDR3 is TGTGCCAGCAGCAAACAGGGGGCTGAAGAGACCCAGTACTTC.

In its sample, this clone was seen a few times. The CDR3 coding sequence is TGCGCCAGCCATCGAAGTATCGGGGACACTGAAGCTTTCTTT. Translation: CASHRSIGDTEAFF. The J gene is TRBJ1-1, the V gene TRBV5-1; no definite D call. This CDR3 has 14 residues. Trimming took off 7 bases at V and 3 bases at J, with 16 bases between the two ends. From germline, CDR1 is SGHRS and CDR2 YFSETQ.

V is TRBV27 and J is TRBJ1-5; TRBD1 matches at 7 bases. The CDR3 runs to 16 residues. Looked up from germline, CDR1 is MNHEY and CDR2 is SMNVEV (reference sequence). V dropped 6 bases and J dropped 2; count of bases not matched to a gene: 10. The CDR3, as DNA: TGTGCCAGCAGACCCACAACAGGGGCGGGCAATCAGCCCCAGCATTTT. Residues: CASRPTTGAGNQPQHF.